A selection of T cell receptor beta chains follows, all from one sample in a study of circulating CD8 cells and anti-PD-1 response in melanoma. TCRdb independently ran MiXCR on the reads; one entry per CDR3 protein. There are about 560 distinct CDR3 sequences in the sample; 8% to 10% occur only once, and under 40% lies in the top ten. The material was CD8+ T cells from PBMCs, obtained at baseline or after one month of anti-PD-1 therapy (not recorded which). All receptors derive from a human donor with melanoma. CDR3s include the opening cysteine and the closing phenylalanine or tryptophan. Fields, in order: V gene, clone size, J gene, D gene, CDR3 DNA, CDR3 protein. D genes are given only for firm matches. Clone size is given for some rows only: seen once, a few or many times, or a class if the clone is expanded.

>TRBV6-6|medium-sized|TRBJ2-3|-
TGTGCCAGCACCCTGCGGGGGCTGGGCACAGATACGCAGTATTTT
CASTLRGLGTDTQYF
>TRBV7-2|medium-sized|TRBJ2-7|TRBD2
TGTGCCAGCAGCCCGCGGACTAGCGGCCGCTCATACGAGCAGTACTTC
CASSPRTSGRSYEQYF
>TRBV7-3|large|TRBJ2-2|-
TGTGCCAGCAGCCCTTCAACCACCGGGGAGCTGTTTTTT
CASSPSTTGELFF
>TRBV2|few|TRBJ2-1|-
TGTGCCAGCAGTGAAGAGGGGTGCGATGAGCAGTTCTTC
CASSEEGCDEQFF
>TRBV7-2|few|TRBJ2-7|TRBD2
TGTGCCAGCAGCTCCGGATTGGTAGCGGGGAACTTCTACGAGCAGTACTTC
CASSSGLVAGNFYEQYF
>TRBV27|large|TRBJ2-2|-
TGTGCCAGCAGTTTATCTGCCGACACCGGGGAGCTGTTTTTT
CASSLSADTGELFF
>TRBV2|large|TRBJ1-1|TRBD1
TGTGCCAGCAGGAAGTCTCTCGACAGGGGAGGCACTGAAGCTTTCTTT
CASRKSLDRGGTEAFF
>TRBV4-3|-|TRBJ2-7|TRBD1
TGCGCCAGCAGCCAAGGGACAGGGATCTACGAGCAGTACTTC
CASSQGTGIYEQYF
>TRBV7-2|medium-sized|TRBJ2-7|TRBD2
TGTGCCAGCAGCGCCCTAGCGGGGGCTTTAGAGCAGTACTTC
CASSALAGALEQYF
>TRBV28|medium-sized|TRBJ1-5|TRBD1
TGTGCCAGCAGTTTCCCGGGACAGGGTAATCAGCCCCAGCATTTT
CASSFPGQGNQPQHF
>TRBV30|large|TRBJ1-2|-
TGTGCCTGGATTGACGGATCTAACTATGGCTACACCTTC
CAWIDGSNYGYTF
>TRBV19|-|TRBJ2-7|-
TGTGCCAGTAGTATCGGCGCCGGCGAGCAGTACTTC
CASSIGAGEQYF
>TRBV19|large|TRBJ2-5|-
TGTGCCAGTAGTGCGCAAGAGACCCAGTACTTC
CASSAQETQYF
>TRBV21-1|-|TRBJ1-1|-
TGTGCCAGCAGCAATCTACTACCGATGAACACTGAAGCTTTCTTT
CASSNLLPMNTEAFF
>TRBV27|medium-sized|TRBJ2-3|-
TGTGCCAGCAGTCCCCGAGCCTCTGGCACAGATACGCAGTATTTT
CASSPRASGTDTQYF
>TRBV25-1|few|TRBJ2-2|-
TGTGCCAGCACGCCCGGTACCGGGGAGCTGTTTTTT
CASTPGTGELFF
>TRBV7-2|medium-sized|TRBJ2-1|-
TGTGCCAGCAGCCAACCGGGACTTCCCAATGAGCAGTTCTTC
CASSQPGLPNEQFF
>TRBV4-1|medium-sized|TRBJ1-1|-
TGCGCCAGCAGCCCTTCGTTCGGCGGGGCTGAAGCTTTCTTT
CASSPSFGGAEAFF
>TRBV27|-|TRBJ2-5|TRBD2
TGTGCCAGCAGTTTAGGGGGGGAAAAGACCCAGTACTTC
CASSLGGEKTQYF
>TRBV30|medium-sized|TRBJ2-1|TRBD2
TGTGCCTGGAGTGTACTGGCGGGGGGGTACAATGAGCAGTTCTTC
CAWSVLAGGYNEQFF
>TRBV24-1|few|TRBJ2-2|-
TGTGCCACTCGACGGGCCGCGAACACCGGGGAGCTGGTTTTT
CATRRAANTGELVF
>TRBV27|large|TRBJ1-1|-
TGTGCCAGCAGTGACGACTCAGAGACGAACACTGAAGCTTTCTTT
CASSDDSETNTEAFF
>TRBV11-2|large|TRBJ2-5|-
TGTGCCACCCTACGGGCAGCACAAGAGACCCAGTACTTC
CATLRAAQETQYF
>TRBV7-3|medium-sized|TRBJ2-3|TRBD2
TGTGCCAGCAGCTCGACGGGGGGTGTCACAGATACGCAGTATTTT
CASSSTGGVTDTQYF
>TRBV24-1|medium-sized|TRBJ2-3|TRBD1
TGTGCCACCAGTGATTGGGGGACAGGGGGGGCAGATACGCAGTATTTT
CATSDWGTGGADTQYF
>TRBV9|-|TRBJ2-3|-
TGTGCCAGCAGCGTGGAGGGGGCAGATACGCAGTATTTT
CASSVEGADTQYF
>TRBV4-2|medium-sized|TRBJ1-1|-
TGTGCCAGCAGCCAAGATAAGGTGAACACTGAAGCTTTCTTT
CASSQDKVNTEAFF
>TRBV9|-|TRBJ2-1|TRBD2
TGTGCCAGCAGCGTAGATTCTAGCGGGGACCGTGAGCAGTTCTTC
CASSVDSSGDREQFF
>TRBV29-1|-|TRBJ2-1|TRBD1
TGCAGCGTTCCCGGACAGGTTAACAATGAGCAGTTCTTC
CSVPGQVNNEQFF
>TRBV7-3|large|TRBJ2-1|-
TGTGCCAGCAGCTTAACACCGGGACTCACCAACAATGAGCAGTTCTTC
CASSLTPGLTNNEQFF